Presented here are 15 T cell receptor beta chains from one specimen sequenced in a study of a mutant IDH1 vaccine in newly diagnosed glioma. The time point is: week 47, end of study. Each dose of the vaccine consisted of 300 ug of mutant IDH1 20-mer peptide, with topical imiquimod. Which antigens these TCRs recognize remains unknown. The protocol was immunoSEQ multiplex PCR, while the TCRdb copy is restricted to in-frame clones and leaves out a portion. In the table there are fewer than 55,000 clones, around three fifths of which are singletons. Sequenced here: peripheral blood mononuclear cells (PBMCs), sampled from a glioma patient whose treatment included an IDH1 peptide vaccine. These TCRs come from a man in his forties or fifties with glioma. Some clones in this sample may be carry-over from other donors' samples.

This clone counts as medium-sized. The chain joins TRBV4-1 to TRBJ2-3; 10 bases map to TRBD2. Germline V gives CDR1 MGHRA, CDR2 YSYEKL. CDR3 length equals 16 residues. Germline trimming cut 0 bases from V and 2 bases from J; bases unmatched to any gene: 2. CDR3 nucleotide sequence: TGCGCCAGCAGCCAAGATCTAGCGGGGGTCACAGATACGCAGTATTTT. It is translated as CASSQDLAGVTDTQYF.

Only a few counts were recorded for this clone. The chain carries TRBV30 and TRBJ1-1; 9 bases align to TRBD1. The CDR3 length is 16 residues. V was clipped by 3 bases and J by 2 bases; unmatched bases: 10. CDR1 and CDR2 from the germline V gene are GTSNPN and SVGIG (reference sequence). The CDR3 sequence: CAWSVGGTGKNTEAFF. The CDR3 DNA follows: TGTGCCTGGAGCGTCGGGGGGACAGGGAAAAACACTGAAGCTTTCTTT.

The chain uses TRBV14 and TRBJ1-1, with D possibly being TRBD1 (6 bases). The CDR3 has 12 residues. From germline, CDR1 is SGHDN and CDR2 FVKESK. Trimming stripped 4 bases from V and 10 bases from J, with 13 bases between. The CDR3 region has the DNA TGTGCCAGCAGCCGGACAGTGTATCGAGCTTTCTTT. It yields the protein CASSRTVYRAFF.

The genes are TRBV7-3 and TRBJ2-5, with D uncertain. The germline V and J ends were trimmed by 5 bases and 2 bases, with 9 bases remaining between them. Germline CDR1 and CDR2: SGHTA and FQGTGA. The length of the CDR3 is 13 residues. The DNA of the CDR3 is TGTGCCAGCAGCCCGACCGTGCAAGAGACCCAGTACTTC. Translating it yields CASSPTVQETQYF.

The chain links TRBV7-8 to TRBJ1-2, with unresolved D. There are 15 residues in the CDR3. V lost 0 bases to trimming and J lost 2 bases, with 10 bases between them. The germline CDR1 and CDR2 sequences are SGHVS and FQNEAQ. The CDR3 DNA is TGTGCCAGCAGCTTAGCCGGGGAGGCGAACTATGGCTACACCTTC. Translated, it gives CASSLAGEANYGYTF.

This clone was seen once. The chain joins TRBV5-1 to TRBJ2-3; no firm D call. Germline V gene sequence: CDR1 SGHRS, CDR2 YFSETQ. The CDR3 loop spans 16 amino acids. V lost 5 bases, J lost 0 bases, and 16 bases lay in between. The CDR3 DNA follows: TGCGCCAGCAGGTATAGAGGACCCCCTAGCACAGATACGCAGTATTTT. This encodes CASRYRGPPSTDTQYF.

In its sample, this clone was seen once. The chain couples TRBV2 to TRBJ2-4; D is possibly TRBD2 (7 bases). V was cut by 4 bases and J by 0 bases, with 22 bases left in between. Germline loops: CDR1 SNHLY, CDR2 FYNNEI. This CDR3 spans 19 amino acids. In DNA form, the CDR3 reads TGTGCCAGCAGTGGGATGGGGGGGCGAGATATCCTAGCCAAAAACATTCAGTACTTC. This sequence encodes CASSGMGGRDILAKNIQYF. The entire variable domain, with the rest obtained from reference TRBV2 and TRBJ2-4, is as follows: EPEVTQTPSHQVTQMGQEVILRCVPISNHLYFYWYRQILGQKVEFLVSFYNNEISEKSEIFDDQFSVERPDGSNFTLKIRSTKLEDSAMYFCASSGMGGRDILAKNIQYFGAGTRLSVL.

This clone has only one observation. The same CDR3 arises from other DNA sequences in this sample as well. The chain links TRBV18 to TRBJ1-5, with TRBD1 identical over 8 bases. J was trimmed by 2 bases and V by 6 bases; bases with no gene match: 3. The CDR3 contains 14 residues. CDR1 is KGHSH, CDR2 LQKENI, per germline. CDR3 sequence: CASSPGQGNQPQHF. Here the CDR3 DNA reads TGTGCCAGCTCGCCGGGACAGGGCAATCAGCCCCAGCATTTT.

The V and J genes are TRBV15 and TRBJ1-1, with D possibly matching TRBD1 (5 bases). Trimming pared 0 bases from V and 4 bases from J, leaving 9 bases between. This CDR3 spans 14 amino acids. CDR1 and CDR2 from the germline V gene are LNHNV and YYDKDF (reference sequence). Written as DNA, the CDR3 is TGTGCCACCAGCAGAGATCTGGGGGTCACTGAAGCTTTCTTT. Translation gives CATSRDLGVTEAFF.

This sequence joins TRBV10-3 and TRBJ2-3; possibly TRBD2 for D (5 bases). Germline-derived CDR1 and CDR2 are ENHRY and SYGVKD. This CDR3 spans 14 amino acids. V was shortened by 7 bases and J by 8 bases, with 19 bases between the two germline ends. The DNA of the CDR3 is TGTGCCATCACCCCGACGGACTTTGGCGGTACGCAGTATTTT. Translation: CAITPTDFGGTQYF.

This clone was seen a few times. V usage is TRBV19 and J usage is TRBJ2-1; TRBD2 aligns across 8 bases. Germline V gives CDR1 LNHDA, CDR2 SQIVND (reference sequence). The CDR3 contains 15 residues. Trimming at V came to 3 bases and at J to 6 bases, leaving 7 bases not matched to a gene. CDR3 loop: CASSISAGGPNEQFF. The DNA for the CDR3 is TGTGCCAGTAGTATTTCGGCGGGGGGCCCCAATGAGCAGTTCTTC. Using reference TRBV19 and TRBJ2-1 for the parts outside the CDR3, the full variable domain is DGGITQSPKYLFRKEGQNVTLSCEQNLNHDAMYWYRQDPGQGLRLIYYSQIVNDFQKGDIAEGYSVSREKKESFPLTVTSAQKNPTAFYLCASSISAGGPNEQFFGPGTRLTVL.

The sample holds a few counts of this clone. The chain has TRBV5-1 and TRBJ1-5; no clear D. Germline CDR1 SGHRS, CDR2 YFSETQ. The length of the CDR3 is 14 residues. The V end lost 3 bases, the J end lost 9 bases, and 16 bases lay between the germline ends. The CDR3 loop is CASSSLGFPSPQHF. The CDR3 region has the DNA TGCGCCAGCAGCTCTCTGGGGTTCCCTTCGCCCCAGCATTTT.

In its sample, this clone was seen once. The CDR3 spells CASSRQSTSGNTIYF. CDR3 sequence (DNA): TGTGCCAGCAGCCGACAGTCTACCTCTGGAAACACCATATATTTT. The V and J genes are TRBV7-8 and TRBJ1-3; the D gene is possibly TRBD1 (5 bases). This CDR3 is built from 15 residues. With 5 bases removed from V and 0 bases from J, the gap between germline ends came to 11 bases. Germline V gene lookup returns CDR1 SGHVS and CDR2 FQNEAQ. Together with reference TRBV7-8 and TRBJ1-3, the CDR3 gives the full variable domain: GAGVSQSPRYKVAKRGQDVALRCDPISGHVSLFWYQQALGQGPEFLTYFQNEAQLDKSGLPSDRFFAERPEGSVSTLKIQRTQQEDSAVYLCASSRQSTSGNTIYFGEGSWLTVV.

V and J are TRBV18 and TRBJ1-1; D is possibly TRBD1 (5 bases). Germline V CDR1 and CDR2: KGHSH, LQKENI. Trimming removed 5 bases at V and 2 bases at J, with 9 bases between. This CDR3 contains 13 residues. The CDR3 is CASSGASNTEAFF. The CDR3 DNA reads TGTGCCAGCTCAGGGGCCTCTAACACTGAAGCTTTCTTT. Looking up the rest from reference TRBV18 and TRBJ1-1 gives the full variable domain: NAGVMQNPRHLVRRRGQEARLRCSPMKGHSHVYWYRQLPEEGLKFMVYLQKENIIDESGMPKERFSAEFPKEGPSILRIQQVVRGDSAAYFCASSGASNTEAFFGQGTRLTVV.

This sequence joins TRBV6-4 and TRBJ2-7; 11 bases line up with TRBD2. Trimming removed 8 bases from V and 6 bases from J; junction bases left unmatched: 9. Germline CDR1 MRHNA, CDR2 SNTAGT. The CDR3 length is 14 residues. The CDR3 protein is CASGGVAGGLEQYF. CDR3 bases: TGTGCCAGCGGCGGAGTAGCGGGGGGGCTCGAGCAGTACTTC.